The T cell receptor (beta chain) described here comes from a study of T-cell memory formation after mild COVID-19. Study at large: TCR clusters were mostly confined to one donor each. Study observations and caveats: The study found contracting CD4+ clones mainly in CM and EM and contracting CD8+ clones in EMRA. Cross-reactive memory appears to have joined, as suggested by some responding clones showing up in pre-infection memory.

5'RACE, which relied on constant-segment primers, yielded TCR alpha and TCR beta cDNA libraries carrying sample barcodes and UMIs. TCRdb re-called the 5' RACE reads with MiXCR, one entry per CDR3 protein. The sample yields 100,000 to 150,000 distinct CDR3 sequences, roughly 15% seen once. In regard to this clonotype: Its target is unknown.

This TCR derives from an adult woman who had mild COVID-19 (a few samples of this study predate the infection). Cell type and time point are not known. Material: PBMCs or a T cell subset sorted from them (not recorded which).

The chain's CDR3 is CAWSSANTEAFF. CDR3 nucleotides: TGTGCCTGGAGTTCAGCGAACACTGAAGCTTTCTTT. The chain joins TRBV30 to TRBJ1-1, with D hard to call. V was shortened by 2 bases and J by 1 base, with 5 bases between the two germline ends. In germline, CDR1 is GTSNPN, CDR2 SVGIG (reference sequence). The CDR3 runs 12 residues.